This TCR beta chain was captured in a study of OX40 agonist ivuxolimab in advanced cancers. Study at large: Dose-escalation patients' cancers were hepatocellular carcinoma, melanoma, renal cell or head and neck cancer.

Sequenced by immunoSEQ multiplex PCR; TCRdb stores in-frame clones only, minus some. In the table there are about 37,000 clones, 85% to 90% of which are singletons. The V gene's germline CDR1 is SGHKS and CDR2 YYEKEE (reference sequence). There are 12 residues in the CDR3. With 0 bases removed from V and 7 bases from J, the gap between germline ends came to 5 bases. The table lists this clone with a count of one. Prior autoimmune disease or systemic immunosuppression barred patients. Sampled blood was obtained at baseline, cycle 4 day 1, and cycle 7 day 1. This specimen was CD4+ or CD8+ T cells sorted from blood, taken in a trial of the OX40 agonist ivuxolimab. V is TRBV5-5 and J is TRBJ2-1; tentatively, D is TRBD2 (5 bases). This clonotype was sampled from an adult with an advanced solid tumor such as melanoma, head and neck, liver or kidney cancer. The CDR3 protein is CASSLAGNEQFF. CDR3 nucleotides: TGTGCCAGCAGCTTGGCGGGGAATGAGCAGTTCTTC.